The clone carrying this T cell receptor beta chain was seen a handful of times. TCRdb ran MiXCR on the 5' RACE reads and lists one entry per CDR3 protein. This sample has hundreds of thousands of distinct CDR3 sequences, with 9% to 15% found just once. This record belongs to a study of T cells after yellow fever vaccination. Whole-study context: Some fractions had low cell numbers, and these were prepared with SMART-Seq v4 Ultra Low Input.

The sequence was obtained from a man under 40 who received the YFV17D yellow fever vaccine. Material: PBMCs, obtained on the day of the yellow fever booster vaccination.

The CDR3 is CSASPGQGTDTQYF. For the CDR3, the DNA is TGCAGTGCTAGTCCGGGACAGGGCACAGATACGCAGTATTTT. The chain recombines TRBV20-1 with TRBJ2-3, with 8 bases fitting TRBD1. Germline values: CDR1 DFQATT, CDR2 SNEGSKA (reference sequence). The length of the CDR3 is 14 residues. Losses at the gene ends were 3 bases for V and 1 base for J; bases not matched to a gene: 3.